This entry lists 23 T cell receptor beta chains sequenced from one sample in a study of blood T cell repertoires in COVID-19. Assay used: immunoSEQ multiplex PCR; TCRdb lists only in-frame clones, some missing. The sample holds roughly 260,000 clones, about nine tenths seen once. Input material: peripheral blood. The receptor source for this set is a young adult with COVID-19, enrolled during active disease.

The chain joins TRBV7-2 to TRBJ2-1; perhaps TRBD2 as D (7 bases). Trimming pared 6 bases from V and 14 bases from J, leaving 23 bases between. The CDR3 runs 14 residues. Germline V gene sequence: CDR1 SGHTA, CDR2 FQGNSA. CDR3 coding DNA: TGTGCCAGCAGTCGACGGGGGGCGGGAGACGATAAGTTCTTC. Its protein is CASSRRGAGDDKFF.

The gene calls are TRBV20-1 and TRBJ2-3; D is possibly TRBD2 (5 bases). CDR3 length equals 11 residues. The V end was cut by 5 bases, the J end by 5 bases, with 8 bases between. Germline CDR1 reads DFQATT; CDR2 reads SNEGSKA (reference sequence). The CDR3 nucleotides are TGCAGTGCTCGACGGGGAGATACGCAGTATTTT. This codes for CSARRGDTQYF.

The sample holds one count of this clone. This chain connects TRBV13 to TRBJ2-7, with TRBD2 as a possible D gene (6 bases). The germline V gene encodes CDR1 PRHDT and CDR2 FYEKMQ (reference sequence). Trimming removed 5 bases from V and 4 bases from J, with 15 bases in between. The CDR3 runs 14 residues. Here the CDR3 DNA reads TGTGCCAGCAGCCCCGGGGGACGCGAGTACGAGCAGTACTTC. Translating gives CASSPGGREYEQYF.

This clone was observed a few times. The CDR3 coding sequence is TGCGCCAGCAGCCAACCGGAGAGGGCCGGGCAGCCCCAGCATTTT. Translating gives CASSQPERAGQPQHF. The genes are TRBV4-1 and TRBJ1-5, with D uncertain. There are 15 residues in the CDR3. The germline V gene has CDR1 MGHRA and CDR2 YSYEKL. Trimming pared 2 bases from V and 7 bases from J, leaving 15 bases between.

The V gene is TRBV6-5, the J gene TRBJ2-1; TRBD1 matches 7 bases. The CDR3 length is 14 residues. The germline V gene has CDR1 MNHEY and CDR2 SVGAGI. V shed 7 bases, J shed 6 bases, and the junction held 9 bases outside the gene matches. The CDR3 here is CASKRTGLINEQFF. CDR3 bases: TGTGCCAGCAAGCGGACAGGATTAATCAATGAGCAGTTCTTC.

The chain is built from TRBV27 and TRBJ1-2, with D uncertain. There are 13 residues in the CDR3. The V gene's germline CDR1 is MNHEY and CDR2 SMNVEV (reference sequence). The ends were cut back, 6 bases at V and 3 bases at J, with 11 bases in the middle. This chain's CDR3 is CASRALEDYGYTF. The CDR3 DNA reads TGTGCCAGCAGGGCACTGGAGGACTATGGCTACACCTTC.

This chain joins TRBV18 and TRBJ1-3; D ambiguous. Germline CDR1 is KGHSH and CDR2 is LQKENI. Trimming took off 3 bases at V and 4 bases at J, with 16 bases between the two ends. This CDR3 has 16 amino acids. CDR3 residues: CASSPPRAAAGNTIYF. The CDR3 bases are TGTGCCAGCTCACCTCCGCGGGCAGCAGCCGGAAACACCATATATTTT.

The rearrangement links TRBV5-6 to TRBJ2-7; D uncertain. Germline loops: CDR1 SGHDT, CDR2 YYEEEE. V was shortened by 2 bases and J by 4 bases, with 13 bases between the two germline ends. The CDR3 length is 14 residues. The chain's CDR3 is CASSLSLSSYEQYF. The CDR3 DNA reads TGTGCCAGCAGCTTAAGCTTAAGCTCGTACGAGCAGTACTTC.

This clone was counted a single time. The V call is TRBV7-3, the J call TRBJ2-3, with D perhaps TRBD2 (6 bases). Trimming took off 5 bases at V and 2 bases at J, with 17 bases between the two ends. The CDR3 contains 16 residues. CDR1 is SGHTA, CDR2 FQGTGA, per germline. This CDR3 is CASSRLGGHNTDTQYF. The CDR3 nucleotides are TGTGCCAGCAGCCGGCTGGGGGGTCATAACACAGATACGCAGTATTTT.

The CDR3 loop reads CASSQSARAHNSPLHF. The CDR3 DNA sequence: TGCGCCAGCAGTCAATCCGCCAGGGCACATAATTCACCCCTCCACTTT. The V and J genes are TRBV23-1 and TRBJ1-6, with D maybe TRBD1 (5 bases). TRBV23-1 is known as an ORF, though its function is uncertain. With 0 bases removed from V and 5 bases from J, the gap between germline ends came to 11 bases. CDR3 length equals 16 residues.

The rearrangement joins TRBV6-6 to TRBJ2-7, with 7 positions matching TRBD1. V trimming: 4 bases; J trimming: 3 bases; junction bases outside the gene matches: 0. The germline V gene has CDR1 MNHNY and CDR2 SVGAGI (reference sequence). This CDR3 region has 12 residues. The chain's CDR3 is CASSWDSYEQYF. DNA for the CDR3: TGTGCCAGCAGTTGGGACAGCTACGAGCAGTACTTC.

The rearrangement links TRBV29-1 to TRBJ2-2, with D tentatively TRBD2 (6 bases). V gave up 2 bases and J gave up 3 bases, with 13 bases separating them. The CDR3 runs 15 residues. Per germline, CDR1 SQVTM and CDR2 ANQGSEA. The CDR3 sequence: CSVELSGSYTGELFF. The CDR3 DNA reads as TGCAGCGTTGAACTTAGCGGCTCCTACACCGGGGAGCTGTTTTTT.

The V and J genes are TRBV19 and TRBJ1-5; a possible D gene is TRBD1 (5 bases). CDR1 and CDR2 (germline): LNHDA, SQIVND (reference sequence). V was cut by 1 base and J by 3 bases, with 31 bases left in between. CDR3 length equals 22 residues. The CDR3 loop is CASSIAGHTEAGFPKANQPQHF. CDR3 nucleotide sequence: TGTGCCAGTAGTATAGCAGGCCACACCGAGGCAGGGTTTCCTAAGGCCAATCAGCCCCAGCATTTT.

The chain joins TRBV21-1 to TRBJ2-2; TRBD2, the D gene given by the table, was not confirmed from the DNA. TRBV21-1 represents a pseudogene. The CDR3 runs to 15 residues. CDR3 in DNA: TGTGCCAGCAGCACTCTAGAACTAGACACCGGGGAGCTGTTTTTT. Its translation: CASSTLELDTGELFF.

The rearrangement links TRBV27 to TRBJ1-6; a weak D match, TRBD1 (6 bases). The V gene's germline CDR1 is MNHEY and CDR2 SMNVEV (reference sequence). The ends were cut back, 4 bases at V and 7 bases at J, with 11 bases in the middle. The CDR3 runs 14 residues. Here the CDR3 DNA reads TGTGCCAGCAGTTCGACAGGTTGGAATTCACCCCTCCACTTT. Amino acids: CASSSTGWNSPLHF.

The gene calls are TRBV5-4 and TRBJ1-1; no firm D call. The CDR3 extends over 14 amino acids. Trimming pared 4 bases from V and 1 base from J, leaving 11 bases between. Per the germline V gene, CDR1 is SGHNT and CDR2 is YYREEE (reference sequence). CDR3 amino acids: CASSPSEANTEAFF. The CDR3 DNA reads TGTGCCAGCAGCCCCTCAGAGGCGAACACTGAAGCTTTCTTT.

The V and J genes are TRBV6-1 and TRBJ1-5, with D tentatively TRBD1 (5 bases). Trimming left V 1 base short and J 7 bases short, with 11 bases between. The CDR3 runs 14 residues. From germline, CDR1 is MNHNS and CDR2 SASEGT. The CDR3 nucleotides are TGTGCCAGCAGTGAAGGGGCAGGGAGGCAGCCCCAGCATTTT. Protein: CASSEGAGRQPQHF.

V usage is TRBV7-2 and J usage is TRBJ1-1; D is unclear. Trimming left V 1 base short and J 1 base short, with 7 bases between. Germline V gene lookup returns CDR1 SGHTA and CDR2 FQGNSA. The CDR3 runs 14 residues. The chain's CDR3 is CASSLDYGNTEAFF. The CDR3 nucleotides are TGTGCCAGCAGCTTAGATTACGGGAACACTGAAGCTTTCTTT.

This clone was detected only a few times. The genes are TRBV15 and TRBJ1-5; D possibly corresponds to TRBD1 (6 bases). The germline CDR1 and CDR2 sequences are LNHNV and YYDKDF (reference sequence). CDR3 length: 16 residues. V shed 1 base and J shed 3 bases, with 13 bases lying between them. CDR3 sequence: CATSRGQRGNNQPQHF. DNA for the CDR3: TGTGCCACCAGCAGAGGACAAAGGGGGAACAATCAGCCCCAGCATTTT.

This clone was counted a few times. The V and J genes are TRBV7-9 and TRBJ2-3; 12 nucleotides line up with TRBD2. J was trimmed by 3 bases and V by 5 bases; bases with no gene match: 6. This CDR3 has 16 residues. The germline CDR1 and CDR2 sequences are SEHNR and FQNEAQ (reference sequence). CDR3 DNA: TGTGCCAGCAGCCCCTCGGGGACTAGCGGGACAGATACGCAGTATTTT. It yields the protein CASSPSGTSGTDTQYF.

This rearrangement joins TRBV9 to TRBJ2-1; 8 bases fit TRBD2. Germline lookup yields CDR1 SGDLS and CDR2 YYNGEE. V lost 1 base and J lost 9; bases outside the gene matches: 9. The CDR3 loop spans 15 amino acids. This chain's CDR3 is CASSVISGTRSEQFF. Written as DNA, the CDR3 is TGTGCCAGCAGCGTAATTAGCGGGACTCGATCTGAGCAGTTCTTC. Supplemented by reference TRBV9 and TRBJ2-1, the full variable domain reads DSGVTQTPKHLITATGQRVTLRCSPRSGDLSVYWYQQSLDQGLQFLIQYYNGEERAKGNILERFSAQQFPDLHSELNLSSLELGDSALYFCASSVISGTRSEQFFGPGTRLTVL.

The rearrangement links TRBV28 to TRBJ1-4, with D perhaps TRBD1 (5 bases). The CDR3 length is 16 residues. V dropped 5 bases and J dropped 7 bases, with 20 bases sitting between them. Germline loops: CDR1 MDHEN, CDR2 SYDVKM. CDR3 nucleotide sequence: TGTGCCAGCAGTCTCCTTCGGGGGAGTAAGGCTGAAAAACTGTTTTTT. Protein product: CASSLLRGSKAEKLFF.

The CDR3 loop reads CATAPGQGVSGANVLTF. In nucleotides, the CDR3 is TGTGCCACCGCACCGGGACAGGGGGTCTCTGGGGCCAACGTCCTGACTTTC. This rearrangement joins TRBV24-1 to TRBJ2-6, with TRBD1 matching over 11 bases. Per the germline V gene, CDR1 is KGHDR and CDR2 is SFDVKD. Germline trimming cut 9 bases from V and 0 bases from J; bases unmatched to any gene: 6. The CDR3 has 17 amino acids.